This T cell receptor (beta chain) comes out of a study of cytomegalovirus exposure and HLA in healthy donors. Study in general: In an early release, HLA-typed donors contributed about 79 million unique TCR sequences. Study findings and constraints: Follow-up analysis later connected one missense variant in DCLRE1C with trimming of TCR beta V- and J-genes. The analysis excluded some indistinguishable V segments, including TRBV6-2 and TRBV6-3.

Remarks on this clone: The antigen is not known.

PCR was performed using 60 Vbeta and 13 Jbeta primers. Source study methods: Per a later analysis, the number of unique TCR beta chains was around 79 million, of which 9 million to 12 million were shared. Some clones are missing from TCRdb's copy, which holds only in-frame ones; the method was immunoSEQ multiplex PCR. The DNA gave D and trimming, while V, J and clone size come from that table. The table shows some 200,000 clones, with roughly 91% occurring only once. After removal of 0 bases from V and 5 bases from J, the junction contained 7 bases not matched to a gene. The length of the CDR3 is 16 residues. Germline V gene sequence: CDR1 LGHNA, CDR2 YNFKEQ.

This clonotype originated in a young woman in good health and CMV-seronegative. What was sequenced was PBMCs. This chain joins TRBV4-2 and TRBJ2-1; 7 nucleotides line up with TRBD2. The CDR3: CASSQERTGGHNEQFF. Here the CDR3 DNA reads TGTGCCAGCAGCCAAGAAAGGACGGGGGGTCACAATGAGCAGTTCTTC.